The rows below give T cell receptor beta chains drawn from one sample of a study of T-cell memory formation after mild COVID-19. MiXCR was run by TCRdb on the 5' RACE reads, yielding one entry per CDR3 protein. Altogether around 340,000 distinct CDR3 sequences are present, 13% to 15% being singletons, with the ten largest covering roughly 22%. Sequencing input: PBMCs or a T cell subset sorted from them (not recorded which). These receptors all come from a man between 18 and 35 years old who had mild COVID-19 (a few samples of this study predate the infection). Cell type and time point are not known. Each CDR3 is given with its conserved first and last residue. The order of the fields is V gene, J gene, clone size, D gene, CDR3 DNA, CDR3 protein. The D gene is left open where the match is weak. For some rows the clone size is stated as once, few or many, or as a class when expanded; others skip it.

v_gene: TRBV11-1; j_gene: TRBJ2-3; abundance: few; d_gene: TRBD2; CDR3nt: TGTGCCAGCAGCCCACGGCGGGCTAGCGGGGGGGCGGATACGCAGTATTTT; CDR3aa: CASSPRRASGGADTQYF
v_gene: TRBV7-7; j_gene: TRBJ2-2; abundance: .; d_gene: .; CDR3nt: TGTGCCAGCAGCGAGGAGCAGGGCGGGGAGCTGTTTTTT; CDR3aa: CASSEEQGGELFF
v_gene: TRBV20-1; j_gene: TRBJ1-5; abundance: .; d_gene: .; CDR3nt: TGCAGTGCTAGAATGGGATATCTACAGCCCCAGCATTTT; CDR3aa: CSARMGYLQPQHF
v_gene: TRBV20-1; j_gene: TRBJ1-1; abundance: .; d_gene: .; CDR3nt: TGCAGTGCTAGAGAGAGCCTTTTACTATCCCTGGGGGACACTGAAGCTTTCTTT; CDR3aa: CSARESLLLSLGDTEAFF
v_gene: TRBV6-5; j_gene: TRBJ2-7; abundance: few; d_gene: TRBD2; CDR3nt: TGTGCCAGCAGTTACGCCAGCGGGGCGTCCTACGAGCAGTACTTC; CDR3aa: CASSYASGASYEQYF
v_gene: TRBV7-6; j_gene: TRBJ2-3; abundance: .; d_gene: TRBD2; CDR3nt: TGTGCCAGCAGCTTAGCCTTTCGACTAGCGGGGAACACAGATACGCAGTATTTT; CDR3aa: CASSLAFRLAGNTDTQYF
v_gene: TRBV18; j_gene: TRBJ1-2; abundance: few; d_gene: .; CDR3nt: TGTGCCAGCTCACCCCGTGGCGGGGGTGGCTACACCTTC; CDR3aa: CASSPRGGGGYTF
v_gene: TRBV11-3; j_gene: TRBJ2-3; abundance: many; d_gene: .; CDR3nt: TGTGCCAGCAGCTTAGAGGGGCTGGGAGATACGCAGTATTTT; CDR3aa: CASSLEGLGDTQYF
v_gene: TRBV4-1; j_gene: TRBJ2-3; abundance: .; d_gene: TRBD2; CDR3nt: TGCGCCAGCAGACGAAAGGGAGGGGCCGCAGATACGCAGTATTTT; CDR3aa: CASRRKGGAADTQYF
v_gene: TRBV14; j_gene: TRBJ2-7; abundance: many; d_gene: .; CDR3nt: TGTGCCAGCAGCCAAGGCCGGGGGTGGAAGTACTTC; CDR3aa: CASSQGRGWKYF
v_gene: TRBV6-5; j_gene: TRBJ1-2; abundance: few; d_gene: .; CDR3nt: TGTGCCAGCAGTTACTCGACGGGGCCGACCTATGGCTACACCTTC; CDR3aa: CASSYSTGPTYGYTF
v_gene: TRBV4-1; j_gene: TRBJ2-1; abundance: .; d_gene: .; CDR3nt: TGCGCCAGCAGCCGCAATTGGCAGGGGAATGAGCAGTTCTTC; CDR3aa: CASSRNWQGNEQFF
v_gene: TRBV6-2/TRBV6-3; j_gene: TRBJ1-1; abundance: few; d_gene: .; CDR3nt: TGTGCCAGCAGGAAGAGGGAACAGGGGAACACTGAAGCTTTCTTT; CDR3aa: CASRKREQGNTEAFF
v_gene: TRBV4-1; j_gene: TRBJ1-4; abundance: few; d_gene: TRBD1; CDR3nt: TGCGCCAGCAGGGACAGGGGGCGCGGAGAAAAACTGTTTTTT; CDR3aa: CASRDRGRGEKLFF
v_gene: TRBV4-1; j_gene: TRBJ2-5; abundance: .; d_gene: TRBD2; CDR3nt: TGCGCCAGCAGCCTAGCCGGGACTAGCAGTCAAGAGACCCAGTACTTC; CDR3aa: CASSLAGTSSQETQYF
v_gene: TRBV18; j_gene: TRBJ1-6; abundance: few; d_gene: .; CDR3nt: TGTGCCAGCTCTACGGACGGCTACGGGAATTCACCCCTCCACTTT; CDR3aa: CASSTDGYGNSPLHF
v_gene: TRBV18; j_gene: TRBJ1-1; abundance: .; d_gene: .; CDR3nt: TGTGCCAGCTCACCTGAAGCCGGGGTAACTGAAGCTTTCTTT; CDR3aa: CASSPEAGVTEAFF
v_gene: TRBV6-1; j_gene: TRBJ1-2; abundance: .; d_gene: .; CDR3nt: TGTGCCAGCAGAGACGGCGGACGGTCCGGCTATGGCTACACCTTC; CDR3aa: CASRDGGRSGYGYTF
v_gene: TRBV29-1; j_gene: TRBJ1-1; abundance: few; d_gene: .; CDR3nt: TGCAGCGCCGAGGGGGGCGTCGGCACTGAAGCTTTCTTT; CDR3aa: CSAEGGVGTEAFF
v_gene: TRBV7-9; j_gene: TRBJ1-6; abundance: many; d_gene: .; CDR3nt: TGTGCCAGCAGCTTAGCTGGTGTCGGGAGGGTGGATTCACCCCTCCACTTT; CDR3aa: CASSLAGVGRVDSPLHF
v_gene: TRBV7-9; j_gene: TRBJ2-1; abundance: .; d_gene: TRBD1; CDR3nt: TGTGCCAGCAGCCCTACAGGGGGCGTTTACAATGAGCAGTTCTTC; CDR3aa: CASSPTGGVYNEQFF
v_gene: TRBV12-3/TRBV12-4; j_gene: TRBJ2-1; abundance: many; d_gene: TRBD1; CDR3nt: TGTGCCAGCACTCCTAACAGGGGTTCAATCAATGAGCAGTTCTTC; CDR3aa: CASTPNRGSINEQFF
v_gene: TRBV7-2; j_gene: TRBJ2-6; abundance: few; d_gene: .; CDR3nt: TGTGCCAGCAGCTCCAGGCCCACCAATGGGGCCAACGTCCTGACTTTC; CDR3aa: CASSSRPTNGANVLTF
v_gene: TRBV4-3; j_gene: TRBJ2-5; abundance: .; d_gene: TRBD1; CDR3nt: TGCGCCAGCAGCCAAGATCGGGACAGGGGTTGGGAGACCCAGTACTTC; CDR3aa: CASSQDRDRGWETQYF
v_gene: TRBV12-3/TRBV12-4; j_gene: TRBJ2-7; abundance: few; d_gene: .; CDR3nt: TGTGCCAGCAGCACTACAACCCTGGGGGAGCAGTACTTC; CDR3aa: CASSTTTLGEQYF